These 9 T cell receptor beta chains came from one sample sequenced in a study of graft-versus-host responses after intestinal transplantation. Assay: immunoSEQ multiplex PCR; the TCRdb copy retains only in-frame clones and omits some. There are 65,000 to 90,000 clones in the sample; approximately 90% occur only once, and around 0.36% lies in the top ten. These receptors are not linked to any known antigen. This material consisted of unstimulated CD8+ T cells sorted from spleen or lymph node cells, taken before transplant. Receptors were obtained from a human donor who was the organ donor for an intestinal transplant.

V is TRBV7-3 and J is TRBJ2-5, with 9 bases fitting TRBD1. The J segment lost 5 bases and the V segment lost 5 bases, leaving 12 bases of the junction unmatched. The CDR3 is 16 residues long. CDR1 SGHTA and CDR2 FQGTGA come from the germline V gene. The CDR3 here is CASSNGGTGGGETQYF. In DNA, the CDR3 is TGTGCCAGCAGCAACGGTGGTACAGGGGGCGGGGAGACCCAGTACTTC.

V usage is TRBV4-2 and J usage is TRBJ2-1; 12 positions agree with TRBD2. Germline V gene sequence: CDR1 LGHNA, CDR2 YNFKEQ. V trimming: 3 bases; J trimming: 8 bases; junction bases outside the gene matches: 5. This CDR3 region has 15 residues. The DNA of the CDR3 is TGTGCCAGCAGCCAGAAACTAGCGGGGGGCCATGAGCAGTTCTTC. This gives the protein CASSQKLAGGHEQFF.

This chain links TRBV6-5 with TRBJ1-2; D perhaps matches TRBD1 (6 bases). The CDR3 runs to 13 residues. V shed 4 bases and J shed 6 bases, with 12 bases lying between them. Germline V CDR1 and CDR2: MNHEY, SVGAGI. The CDR3 spells CASSSGQSNGYTF. Written as DNA, the CDR3 is TGTGCCAGCAGTTCCGGACAGTCAAATGGCTACACCTTC.

The chain carries TRBV27 and TRBJ2-7; 9 bases are shared with TRBD1. CDR1 and CDR2 from the germline V gene are MNHEY and SMNVEV (reference sequence). Trimming at V came to 5 bases and at J to 5 bases, leaving 10 bases not matched to a gene. The CDR3 spans 15 residues. CDR3 region: CASSTLQGAPHEQYF. In nucleotides, the CDR3 is TGTGCCAGCAGTACCCTACAGGGGGCGCCTCACGAGCAGTACTTC.

The genes are TRBV13 and TRBJ2-5, with D possibly being TRBD1 (6 bases). The J call may be incorrect, as the DNA end agrees better with TRBJ2-7. There are 14 residues in the CDR3. Germline CDR1 PRHDT, CDR2 FYEKMQ (reference sequence). The chain's CDR3 is CASSLGRGSYEQYF. The CDR3, as DNA: TGTGCCAGCAGCTTAGGCAGGGGATCCTACGAGCAGTACTTC.

As to this clone: This CDR3 is also generated by other DNA sequences in the sample. CDR3 in amino acids: CASSLRVGELFF. The CDR3, as DNA: TGTGCCAGCAGCTTGAGGGTCGGGGAGCTGTTTTTT. The gene calls are TRBV7-9 and TRBJ2-2; TRBD2 might be the D (5 bases). From germline, CDR1 is SEHNR and CDR2 FQNEAQ (reference sequence). V gave up 3 bases and J gave up 7 bases, with 6 bases separating them. The length of the CDR3 is 12 residues.

This chain joins TRBV5-1 and TRBJ2-7; D gene unclear. CDR3 length equals 13 residues. CDR1 SGHRS and CDR2 YFSETQ come from the germline V gene. V was pared by 0 bases and J by 2 bases, with 6 bases between. The CDR3 reads CASSLGRAYEQYF. The CDR3 DNA reads TGCGCCAGCAGCTTGGGGAGAGCCTACGAGCAGTACTTC.

This CDR3 is CAISPGQGLGETQYF. The CDR3 nucleotides are TGTGCCATCAGCCCCGGACAGGGGTTAGGAGAGACCCAGTACTTC. This rearrangement joins TRBV10-3 to TRBJ2-5; 9 nucleotides line up with TRBD1. V lost 6 bases, J lost 4 bases, and 9 bases stayed unmatched. This CDR3 comprises 15 residues. In germline, CDR1 is ENHRY, CDR2 SYGVKD.

The chain couples TRBV7-9 to TRBJ2-5; possible D gene TRBD2, 5 bases. CDR3 length equals 15 residues. The germline V and J ends were trimmed by 7 bases and 4 bases, with 19 bases remaining between them. CDR1 and CDR2 (germline): SEHNR, FQNEAQ (reference sequence). The CDR3 sequence: CASTRSGVRGETQYF. The CDR3 region has the DNA TGTGCCAGCACCCGTTCAGGAGTACGGGGAGAGACCCAGTACTTC.